A selection of T cell receptor beta chains follows, all from one sample in a study of cytomegalovirus exposure and HLA in healthy donors. Only in-frame clones appear in the TCRdb table, and some are missing; sequencing was by immunoSEQ multiplex PCR. Of some 150,000 clones listed, about three quarters are singletons. The source material was PBMCs. The receptors shown here come from a human donor in good health. Both conserved end residues are part of each CDR3. The order of the fields is CDR3 length, D gene, J gene, clone size, V gene, CDR3 DNA, CDR3 protein. A D gene is named only where the DNA matches it firmly. Expanded clones get a size class; other rows say once, few or many, or leave the size out.

11 | . | TRBJ2-7 | . | TRBV25-1 | TGTGCCAGTAGTTCTTTTTACGAGCAGTACTTC | CASSSFYEQYF
12 | . | TRBJ2-7 | once | TRBV7-9 | TGTGCCAGCAGCTTAGTAAGACCAGGGCAGTACTTC | CASSLVRPGQYF
13 | TRBD1 | TRBJ1-1 | . | TRBV2 | TGTGCCAGCACCTTAGGACAGGGACTTGAAGCTTTCTTT | CASTLGQGLEAFF
14 | TRBD1 | TRBJ1-2 | . | TRBV5-1 | TGCGCCAGCAGTTTGCGGACAGGAACAGGCGGCTACACCTTC | CASSLRTGTGGYTF
11 | . | TRBJ1-1 | few | TRBV19 | TGTGCCAGTAGCAAAGAGACTGAAGCTTTCTTT | CASSKETEAFF
12 | . | TRBJ1-6 | . | TRBV5-1 | TGCGCCAGCAGCTTTGACGGGAGGGCCCTCCACTTT | CASSFDGRALHF
12 | . | TRBJ2-2 | . | TRBV5-1 | TGCGCCAGCAGCTCGGAGGCCGGGGAGCTGTTTTTT | CASSSEAGELFF
12 | . | TRBJ2-1 | . | TRBV29-1 | TGCAGCATCGGGACTTCTTACAATGAGCAGTTCTTC | CSIGTSYNEQFF
14 | TRBD2 | TRBJ2-1 | . | TRBV6-6 | TGTGCCAGCAGTGGCTCCGGGACTAGCTGTTCGCAGTTCTTC | CASSGSGTSCSQFF
13 | . | TRBJ2-7 | . | TRBV2 | TGTGCCAGCAGGGATGACAGGACCTACGAGCAGTACTTC | CASRDDRTYEQYF
13 | TRBD1 | TRBJ2-7 | . | TRBV29-1 | TGCAGCGTCTACGGACAGGGACCAGCCGAGCAGTACTTC | CSVYGQGPAEQYF
13 | TRBD1 | TRBJ2-7 | . | TRBV6-1 | TGTGCCAGCAGCCGGACAGGAGACTACGAGCAGTACTTC | CASSRTGDYEQYF
16 | TRBD2 | TRBJ2-1 | . | TRBV6-6 | TGTGCCAGCAGTTACGGTGCGGGGGGGCGATACAATGAGCAGTTCTTC | CASSYGAGGRYNEQFF
14 | . | TRBJ2-7 | few | TRBV11-2 | TGTGCCAGCAGCTTAGGTCGACAGTCCTACGAGCAGTACTTC | CASSLGRQSYEQYF
14 | . | TRBJ2-3 | . | TRBV15 | TGTGCCACCAGCAGAGGACAGCTCACAGATACGCAGTATTTT | CATSRGQLTDTQYF
15 | TRBD1 | TRBJ2-7 | . | TRBV5-1 | TGCGCCAGCAGCCTGGGACAGGGGGCAATATACGAGCAGTACTTC | CASSLGQGAIYEQYF
15 | . | TRBJ1-4 | . | TRBV28 | TGTGCCAGCAGTTTTGGAGGGGCTCGGGTTGAAAAACTGTTTTTT | CASSFGGARVEKLFF
14 | . | TRBJ1-6 | . | TRBV5-1 | TGCGCCAGCAGCCCCCGTCAGGGGAACTCACCCCTCCACTTT | CASSPRQGNSPLHF
13 | . | TRBJ1-2 | . | TRBV10-1 | TGCGCCAGCAGTGCAACAGGCTTTCATGGCTACACCTTC | CASSATGFHGYTF
18 | TRBD1 | TRBJ2-2 | . | TRBV28 | TGTGCCAGCAATTCCCCCGCAGGGGGCGAAACGAACACCGGGGAGCTGTTTTTT | CASNSPAGGETNTGELFF
12 | . | TRBJ2-5 | . | TRBV5-4 | TGTGCCAGCAGCCCGTACCAAGAGACCCAGTACTTC | CASSPYQETQYF
16 | TRBD1 | TRBJ1-6 | few | TRBV6-1 | TGTGCCAGCAGTGTGTTCAATGGGGACAGTCAGGCACCCCTCCACTTT | CASSVFNGDSQAPLHF
12 | . | TRBJ2-7 | . | TRBV2 | TGTGCCAGCTGGGCAGGGGAAGACGAGCAGTACTTC | CASWAGEDEQYF
15 | . | TRBJ1-2 | . | TRBV6-6 | TGTGCCAGCAGTTTCCTGTCGGGACAAAACTATGGCTACACCTTC | CASSFLSGQNYGYTF
15 | TRBD2 | TRBJ2-1 | . | TRBV15 | TGTGCCACCAGCACCCGACTAGCGGGAGCAAATGAGCAGTTCTTC | CATSTRLAGANEQFF
14 | TRBD1 | TRBJ2-7 | . | TRBV19 | TGTGCCAGTTCCAAGGACAGGGAGCGCGGCGAGCAGTACTTC | CASSKDRERGEQYF
15 | TRBD1 | TRBJ2-7 | few | TRBV6-1 | TGTGCCAGCAGTGACCCCGGGACAGGGAACAACGAGCAGTACTTC | CASSDPGTGNNEQYF
12 | . | TRBJ2-1 | . | TRBV7-2 | TGTGCCAGCAGCTTAGCGGCCAATGAGCAGTTCTTC | CASSLAANEQFF
13 | TRBD1 | TRBJ2-1 | . | TRBV28 | TGTGCCAGCAGGTTTGACAGGGGCAATGAGCAGTTCTTC | CASRFDRGNEQFF
12 | . | TRBJ2-5 | . | TRBV7-9 | TGTGCCAGCAGCCTTAACCAAGAGACCCAGTACTTC | CASSLNQETQYF
16 | TRBD2 | TRBJ2-7 | . | TRBV10-3 | TGTGCCATCAGTGGGGGCGGTAGCGGGAGCTCCTACGAGCAGTACTTC | CAISGGGSGSSYEQYF
13 | . | TRBJ2-3 | . | TRBV4-1 | TGCGCCAGCGAGGGCGGAACCACAGATACGCAGTATTTT | CASEGGTTDTQYF
16 | . | TRBJ2-7 | once | TRBV28 | TGTGCCAGCAGTTCCCCTTACGGGGGGCCCCGATTCGAGCAGTACTTC | CASSSPYGGPRFEQYF
15 | TRBD2 | TRBJ2-7 | . | TRBV7-8 | TGTGCCAGCAGCCCCCGTAGCGGGGGCACGCGTGAGCAGTACTTC | CASSPRSGGTREQYF
14 | TRBD1 | TRBJ1-2 | . | TRBV9 | TGTGCCAGCAGCGTCGGACAGGGGTTCTATGGCTACACCTTC | CASSVGQGFYGYTF
12 | . | TRBJ2-7 | . | TRBV12-5 | TGTGCTAGTGGAATGGGAGTCTACGAGCAGTACTTC | CASGMGVYEQYF
13 | . | TRBJ1-5 | few | TRBV10-2 | TGCGCCAGCAGTGGAGGGCTCCATCAGCCCCAGCATTTT | CASSGGLHQPQHF
14 | . | TRBJ1-2 | . | TRBV4-1 | TGCGCCAGCAGCCAAGAGGATGCAGGGGAGGGCTACACCTTC | CASSQEDAGEGYTF
13 | TRBD2 | TRBJ2-3 | . | TRBV30 | TGTGCCTGGGGAGCGGGAACCCCAGATACGCAGTATTTT | CAWGAGTPDTQYF